What follows are 30 T cell receptor beta chains derived from one specimen sequenced in a study of blood T cell repertoires in COVID-19. The method was immunoSEQ multiplex PCR; TCRdb's version includes in-frame clones alone and lacks a portion of them. The table includes about 400,000 clones, more than 80% detected once. Sequencing input: peripheral blood. These TCRs come from a man in his forties with acute or convalescent COVID-19.

V gene TRBV7-9 combines with J gene TRBJ2-3; weak D call: TRBD2 (5 bases). CDR1 SEHNR and CDR2 FQNEAQ come from the germline V gene (reference sequence). V dropped 5 bases and J dropped 4 bases, with 13 bases sitting between them. This CDR3 region has 14 residues. The CDR3 here is CASSPGVGSDTQYF. CDR3 in DNA: TGTGCCAGCAGCCCCGGGGTCGGTTCAGATACGCAGTATTTT.

The chain has TRBV6-2 or TRBV6-3 and TRBJ1-1; 7 bases are shared with TRBD1. CDR3 length: 14 residues. Germline V lookup: CDR1 MNHEY, CDR2 SVGEGT. V lost 2 bases to trimming and J lost 4 bases; unmatched junction nucleotides: 4. In DNA, the CDR3 is TGTGCCAGCAGTTACGGGGGACAGCTCACTGAAGCTTTCTTT. Encoded protein: CASSYGGQLTEAFF.

This clone was seen just once. The rearrangement uses TRBV14 and TRBJ1-2, with 9 positions matching TRBD1. Trimming at V came to 2 bases and at J to 4 bases, leaving 14 bases not matched to a gene. The CDR3 extends over 18 amino acids. The germline CDR1 and CDR2 sequences are SGHDN and FVKESK. The CDR3 DNA reads as TGTGCCAGCAGCCAATCTTTGTCGGGACAGGGACCCACCTATGGCTACACCTTC. This translates into CASSQSLSGQGPTYGYTF. Supplemented by reference TRBV14 and TRBJ1-2, the full variable domain reads EAGVTQFPSHSVIEKGQTVTLRCDPISGHDNLYWYRRVMGKEIKFLLHFVKESKQDESGMPNNRFLAERTGGTYSTLKVQPAELEDSGVYFCASSQSLSGQGPTYGYTFGSGTRLTVV.

The CDR3 bases are TGTGCCAGCAGCTCCCAGCGGGGTACGCAGTATTTT. Translating it yields CASSSQRGTQYF. V usage is TRBV11-3 and J usage is TRBJ2-3; TRBD2 aligns across 7 bases. Trimming took 4 bases from V and 8 from J; bases not matched to a gene: 3. The CDR3 sequence is 12 residues long. The germline CDR1 and CDR2 sequences are SGHNT and YENEEA.

The genes are TRBV4-2 and TRBJ2-1; TRBD2 aligns across 8 bases. The V and J ends lost 2 bases and 9 bases, in that order; junction bases with no gene match: 9. In germline, CDR1 is LGHNA, CDR2 YNFKEQ. The CDR3 sequence is 15 residues long. This CDR3 is CASSQTAGEYGEQFF. As DNA, the CDR3 is TGTGCCAGCAGCCAAACAGCGGGAGAGTACGGTGAGCAGTTCTTC.

The V and J genes are TRBV14 and TRBJ1-6; D possibly corresponds to TRBD1 (5 bases). CDR3 length: 15 amino acids. Trimming removed 1 base at V and 4 bases at J, with 8 bases between. Germline loops: CDR1 SGHDN, CDR2 FVKESK. CDR3 region: CASSQVGGYNSPLHF. Here the CDR3 DNA reads TGTGCCAGCAGCCAAGTCGGGGGGTATAATTCACCCCTCCACTTT.

The chain is built from TRBV19 and TRBJ1-2; D remains ambiguous. The germline V and J ends were trimmed by 4 bases and 8 bases, with 11 bases remaining between them. Germline CDR1 LNHDA, CDR2 SQIVND (reference sequence). The CDR3 runs to 12 residues. The CDR3 region has the DNA TGTGCCAGTAGTAGAGAGGGCCCGGGCTACACCTTC. Protein product: CASSREGPGYTF. Supplemented by reference TRBV19 and TRBJ1-2, the full variable domain reads DGGITQSPKYLFRKEGQNVTLSCEQNLNHDAMYWYRQDPGQGLRLIYYSQIVNDFQKGDIAEGYSVSREKKESFPLTVTSAQKNPTAFYLCASSREGPGYTFGSGTRLTVV.

The chain couples TRBV6-2 or TRBV6-3 to TRBJ1-1; 7 bases align to TRBD1. V trimming: 5 bases; J trimming: 0 bases; junction bases outside the gene matches: 12. This CDR3 region has 17 residues. Germline V gene sequence: CDR1 MNHEY, CDR2 SVGEGT. CDR3 sequence reads: CASSPPRGRELNTEAFF. DNA for the CDR3: TGTGCCAGCAGTCCACCAAGGGGGCGGGAATTGAACACTGAAGCTTTCTTT.

This clone turned up a few times. The rearrangement uses TRBV5-5 and TRBJ1-2; no clear D gene. The CDR3 has 15 residues. The V and J ends lost 0 bases and 8 bases respectively, with 17 bases between them. The V gene's germline CDR1 is SGHKS and CDR2 YYEKEE (reference sequence). This CDR3 is CASSLEVGGRRGYTF. The CDR3 nucleotides read TGTGCCAGCAGCTTGGAGGTAGGAGGAAGAAGGGGCTACACCTTC.

The V and J genes are TRBV30 and TRBJ1-5, with a possible D match to TRBD1 (5 bases). The CDR3 covers 14 residues. The V gene lost 2 bases and the J gene lost 7 bases, with 15 bases spanning the gap. Germline V gene data show CDR1 as GTSNPN and CDR2 as SVGIG (reference sequence). The CDR3 is CAWSKGQGWQPQHF. Here the CDR3 DNA reads TGTGCCTGGAGTAAAGGGCAGGGCTGGCAGCCCCAGCATTTT.

The chain has TRBV6-1 and TRBJ2-1, with TRBD1 identical over 7 bases. In germline, CDR1 is MNHNS, CDR2 SASEGT. The junction had 10 bases not matched to a gene; V was cut back by 3 bases and J by 5 bases. The CDR3 has 16 amino acids. The CDR3 nucleotides read TGTGCCAGCAGTGAGAGAAAGGGGGCCGGGGACAATGAGCAGTTCTTC. It codes for CASSERKGAGDNEQFF.

This chain links TRBV7-6 with TRBJ1-5, with 9 bases identical to TRBD1. Trimming removed 5 bases from V and 3 bases from J; junction bases left unmatched: 20. Germline CDR1 reads SGHVS; CDR2 reads FNYEAQ. The CDR3 has 20 residues. DNA for the CDR3: TGTGCCAGCAGCCCATATATTACCGGGACAGGGAAGTGGGACAATCAGCCCCAGCATTTT. The encoded protein is CASSPYITGTGKWDNQPQHF.

This clone was counted once. DNA for the CDR3: TGTGCCACCAGCGGGGCCTACGAGCAGTACTTC. Its protein is CATSGAYEQYF. This chain joins TRBV24-1 and TRBJ2-7; a weak D match, TRBD2 (5 bases). The germline CDR1 and CDR2 sequences are KGHDR and SFDVKD. The CDR3 has 11 residues. Trimming pared 7 bases from V and 2 bases from J, leaving 5 bases between.

The CDR3 region is CASSGTDYNEQFF. The DNA of the CDR3 is TGTGCCAGCAGCGGAACAGATTACAATGAGCAGTTCTTC. The gene calls are TRBV11-2 and TRBJ2-1, with unresolved D. Germline V lookup: CDR1 SGHAT, CDR2 FQNNGV. The length of the CDR3 is 13 residues. V lost 5 bases and J 4 bases, leaving 9 bases between the germline ends. Looking up the rest from reference TRBV11-2 and TRBJ2-1 gives the full variable domain: EAGVAQSPRYKIIEKRQSVAFWCNPISGHATLYWYQQILGQGPKLLIQFQNNGVVDDSQLPKDRFSAERLKGVDSTLKIQPAKLEDSAVYLCASSGTDYNEQFFGPGTRLTVL.

About this clone itself: One junction end does not reproduce the germline sequence, and a read error may be involved. The rearrangement links TRBV7-7 to TRBJ2-3, with 8 bases that match TRBD2. CDR1 and CDR2 from the germline V gene are SSHAT and FNYEAQ (reference sequence). The CDR3 has 16 residues. The CDR3 region has the DNA TGTGCTAGCAGCTTAGGGGCGGGAGGCCGCACAGATACGCAGTATTTT. Amino acids: CASSLGAGGRTDTQYF.

The chain couples TRBV25-1 to TRBJ2-4; the D is unclear. V gave up 5 bases and J gave up 1 base, with 15 bases separating them. The CDR3 length is 16 residues. Germline V CDR1 and CDR2: MGHDK, SYGVNS. In DNA form, the CDR3 reads TGTGCCAGCAGTCCGAATACAGTGTTGGCCAAAAACATTCAGTACTTC. This sequence encodes CASSPNTVLAKNIQYF. The variable domain in full, completed from reference TRBV25-1 and TRBJ2-4, reads EADIYQTPRYLVIGTGKKITLECSQTMGHDKMYWYQQDPGMELHLIHYSYGVNSTEKGDLSSESTVSRIRTEHFPLTLESARPSHTSQYLCASSPNTVLAKNIQYFGAGTRLSVL.

The sample holds one count of this clone. The V call is TRBV6-5, the J call TRBJ2-3; D is unresolved. Trimming pared 3 bases from V and 5 bases from J, leaving 12 bases between. The germline V gene encodes CDR1 MNHEY and CDR2 SVGAGI. The CDR3 runs to 14 residues. CDR3 DNA: TGTGCCAGCAGTTATACCGTGGGCGTAGATACGCAGTATTTT. This codes for CASSYTVGVDTQYF.

The chain uses TRBV5-4 and TRBJ2-7, with a possible D match to TRBD2 (8 bases). Trimming pared 4 bases from V and 2 bases from J, leaving 19 bases between. From germline, CDR1 is SGHNT and CDR2 YYREEE (reference sequence). This CDR3 is built from 16 residues. In DNA, the CDR3 is TGTGCCAGCAGCCTCGGGGGGGGGACAGAAGCCTACGAGCAGTACTTC. Protein sequence: CASSLGGGTEAYEQYF.

This sequence joins TRBV7-2 and TRBJ1-1; D not resolved. V lost 2 bases and J 5 bases, leaving 9 bases between the germline ends. The CDR3 loop spans 13 amino acids. Germline values: CDR1 SGHTA, CDR2 FQGNSA. CDR3 bases: TGTGCCAGCAGCTTACCGGCGGGGACTGAAGCTTTCTTT. Its translation is CASSLPAGTEAFF. The variable domain in full, completed from reference TRBV7-2 and TRBJ1-1, reads GAGVSQSPSNKVTEKGKDVELRCDPISGHTALYWYRQSLGQGLEFLIYFQGNSAPDKSGLPSDRFSAERTGGSVSTLTIQRTQQEDSAVYLCASSLPAGTEAFFGQGTRLTVV.

The chain uses TRBV7-8 and TRBJ1-2; possibly TRBD1 for D (5 bases). Trimming left V 4 bases short and J 7 bases short, with 19 bases between. Germline V gives CDR1 SGHVS, CDR2 FQNEAQ. This CDR3 is 15 amino acids long. The CDR3 DNA follows: TGTGCCAGCAGCTCGGCGACCGGGACGGAGGGTGGCTACACCTTC. Encoded protein: CASSSATGTEGGYTF.

This clone is a singleton in its sample. One junction end disagrees with the germline gene, perhaps due to a read error. This chain connects TRBV6-1 to TRBJ1-6; TRBD1 might be the D (6 bases). This CDR3 has 15 amino acids. Germline V CDR1 and CDR2: MNHNS, SASEGT. The CDR3 region is CASSEVPGDLSALHF. The CDR3 nucleotides read TGTGCCAGCAGTGAAGTCCCAGGGGACCTTTCAGCCCTCCACTTT.

The rearrangement uses TRBV14 and TRBJ1-2, with no clear D. Per the germline V gene, CDR1 is SGHDN and CDR2 is FVKESK. The CDR3 runs to 12 residues. V lost 1 base, J lost 8 bases, and 8 bases lay in between. CDR3 protein: CASSQAEGGYTF. The CDR3 nucleotides read TGTGCCAGCAGCCAAGCCGAGGGCGGCTACACCTTC. The entire variable domain, with the rest obtained from reference TRBV14 and TRBJ1-2, is as follows: EAGVTQFPSHSVIEKGQTVTLRCDPISGHDNLYWYRRVMGKEIKFLLHFVKESKQDESGMPNNRFLAERTGGTYSTLKVQPAELEDSGVYFCASSQAEGGYTFGSGTRLTVV.

As concerns this clone: The identical CDR3 is also encoded by other nucleotide sequences in the sample. The chain joins TRBV5-6 to TRBJ2-7, with D perhaps matching TRBD2 (5 bases). Trimming removed 1 base from V and 4 bases from J, with 6 bases in between. CDR3 length: 12 residues. Germline assignment: CDR1 SGHDT and CDR2 YYEEEE. In DNA, the CDR3 is TGTGCCAGCAGCTTGAGCGGTTACGAGCAGTACTTC. Translating it yields CASSLSGYEQYF.

The chain carries TRBV6-6 and TRBJ2-5; TRBD1 agrees at 8 bases. Germline loops: CDR1 MNHNY, CDR2 SVGAGI (reference sequence). The CDR3 is 14 amino acids. Trimming cost V 2 bases and J 5 bases; bases outside gene matches: 4. The CDR3 is CASSYQGAGETQYF. CDR3 nucleotide sequence: TGTGCCAGCAGTTACCAGGGGGCGGGGGAGACCCAGTACTTC.

The V call is TRBV11-3, the J call TRBJ2-2; D is perhaps TRBD1 (5 bases). CDR1 and CDR2 from the germline V gene are SGHNT and YENEEA. Between the trimmed V and J ends, which lost 3 bases and 6 bases, there was a span of 14 bases. This CDR3 comprises 15 residues. The CDR3 spells CASSLGRSRPGELFF. Written as DNA, the CDR3 is TGTGCCAGCAGCTTGGGGCGGAGCCGCCCCGGGGAGCTGTTTTTT. The full variable domain, rest sourced from reference TRBV11-3 and TRBJ2-2, is EAGVVQSPRYKIIEKKQPVAFWCNPISGHNTLYWYLQNLGQGPELLIRYENEEAVDDSQLPKDRFSAERLKGVDSTLKIQPAELGDSAVYLCASSLGRSRPGELFFGEGSRLTVL.

The CDR3 protein is CASSPRDRRFSGANVLTF. The DNA of the CDR3 is TGTGCCAGCAGCCCTAGGGACAGAAGATTCTCTGGGGCCAACGTCCTGACTTTC. The chain joins TRBV25-1 to TRBJ2-6; 7 bases match TRBD1. The CDR3 has 18 residues. CDR1 is MGHDK, CDR2 SYGVNS, per germline. With 6 bases clipped from V and 0 bases from J, the junction kept 11 bases outside the gene matches.

The chain joins TRBV7-8 to TRBJ1-1; TRBD1 agrees at 9 bases. CDR3 length: 16 amino acids. V was clipped by 0 bases and J by 5 bases; unmatched bases: 7. CDR1 SGHVS and CDR2 FQNEAQ come from the germline V gene. This CDR3 is CASSLALYRGQTEAFF. The CDR3 DNA follows: TGTGCCAGCAGCTTAGCGTTGTACAGGGGGCAGACTGAAGCTTTCTTT.

The chain couples TRBV28 to TRBJ1-1; D gene uncertain. The CDR3 loop spans 13 amino acids. From germline, CDR1 is MDHEN and CDR2 SYDVKM. V lost 5 bases and J 4 bases, leaving 11 bases between the germline ends. The CDR3 nucleotides read TGTGCCAGCAGTCCAGGTACTCGCACTGAAGCTTTCTTT. The encoded protein is CASSPGTRTEAFF.

The chain recombines TRBV4-3 with TRBJ1-2; 8 nucleotides align to TRBD1. With V trimmed by 1 base and J by 7 bases, 11 bases remained unmatched. Per germline, CDR1 LGHNA and CDR2 YSLEER. The CDR3 runs 16 residues. The CDR3 region has the DNA TGCGCCAGCAGCCAAGGCCGACAGGGGTATTTTCGTGGCTACACCTTC. This sequence encodes CASSQGRQGYFRGYTF.

The chain combines TRBV28 with TRBJ2-3; 11 nucleotides align to TRBD2. Germline CDR1 is MDHEN and CDR2 is SYDVKM. V lost 5 bases to trimming and J lost 6 bases; unmatched junction nucleotides: 7. This CDR3 region has 15 residues. CDR3 in amino acids: CASSIAGGLVDTQYF. CDR3 sequence (DNA): TGTGCCAGCAGTATAGCGGGAGGGCTAGTTGATACGCAGTATTTT.